This record looks at one TCR beta chain sequence and its context. CDR1 SGHAT and CDR2 FQNNGV come from the germline V gene. Between the trimmed V and J ends, which lost 5 bases and 2 bases, there was a span of 20 bases. The CDR3 spans 17 residues. Sequencing used immunoSEQ multiplex PCR; TCRdb keeps in-frame clones, though not all of them. The data show about 1 million clones, about 77% seen once. Recent vaccinations or acute infections were absent in the healthy HIV-negative adult donors. These data come from a study of shared clonotypes between healthy human individuals. The chain is built from TRBV11-2 and TRBJ2-3, with D possibly being TRBD1 (7 bases). The material sequenced was memory CD4+ T cells sorted from blood. Documented subset: CD45RA-negative fraction. The source is a young man in good health. The CDR3 DNA reads TGTGCCAGCAGCATAGGCGCAGGGGGAGGTTACACAGATACGCAGTATTTT. As protein: CASSIGAGGGYTDTQYF.